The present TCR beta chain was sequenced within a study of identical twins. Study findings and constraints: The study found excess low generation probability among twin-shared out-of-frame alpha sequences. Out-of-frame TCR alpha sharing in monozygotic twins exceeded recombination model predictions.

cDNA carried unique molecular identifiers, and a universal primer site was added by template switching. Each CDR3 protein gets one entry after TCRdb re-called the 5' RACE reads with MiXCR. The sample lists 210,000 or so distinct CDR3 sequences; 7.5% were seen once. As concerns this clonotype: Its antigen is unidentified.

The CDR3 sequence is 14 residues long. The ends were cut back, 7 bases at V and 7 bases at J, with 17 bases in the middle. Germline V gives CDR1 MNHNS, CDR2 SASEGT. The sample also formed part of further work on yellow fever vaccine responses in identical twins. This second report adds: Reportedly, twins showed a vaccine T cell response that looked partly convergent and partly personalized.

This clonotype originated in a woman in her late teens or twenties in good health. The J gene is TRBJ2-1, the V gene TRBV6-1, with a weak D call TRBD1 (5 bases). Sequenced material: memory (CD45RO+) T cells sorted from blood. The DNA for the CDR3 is TGTGCCAGCATCTCCAATAGGGGTTTTAATGAGCAGTTCTTC. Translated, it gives CASISNRGFNEQFF.